Presented here are 32 T cell receptor beta chains from one specimen sequenced in a study of blood T cell repertoires in COVID-19. Clones were sequenced by immunoSEQ multiplex PCR, and TCRdb holds only the in-frame ones, with some missing. Of around 160,000 clones listed, 90% were seen once; the top ten hold roughly a sixth. Sequencing was done on a sample of peripheral blood. The receptor set was obtained from a man aged 55 to 70 with active or convalescent COVID-19.

The chain has TRBV2 and TRBJ1-6, with TRBD1 identical over 10 bases. The germline V gene has CDR1 SNHLY and CDR2 FYNNEI. The CDR3 runs to 16 residues. V dropped 8 bases and J dropped 9; count of bases not matched to a gene: 13. CDR3 region: CASSGPGGTGVSPLHF. CDR3 nucleotides: TGTGCCAGCTCTGGACCTGGTGGGACAGGGGTTTCACCCCTCCACTTT.

The chain carries TRBV10-3 and TRBJ1-1; 8 bases are shared with TRBD1. This CDR3 spans 16 amino acids. Trimming at V came to 1 base and at J to 5 bases, leaving 9 bases not matched to a gene. The germline CDR1 and CDR2 sequences are ENHRY and SYGVKD. The CDR3 here is CAISEYPTGELTEAFF. Written as DNA, the CDR3 is TGTGCCATCAGTGAGTATCCGACAGGGGAGCTGACTGAAGCTTTCTTT.

This chain links TRBV6-5 with TRBJ1-6; the D is unclear. CDR1 and CDR2 (germline): MNHEY, SVGAGI. V was cut by 5 bases and J by 5 bases, with 13 bases left in between. The length of the CDR3 is 15 residues. The DNA of the CDR3 is TGTGCCAGCAGTATACACGGGTCAGATAATTCACCCCTCCACTTT. It codes for CASSIHGSDNSPLHF.

The V gene is TRBV10-2, the J gene TRBJ2-3, with D unresolved. Germline CDR1 and CDR2: WSHSY and SAAADI. The CDR3 sequence is 13 residues long. V was trimmed by 11 bases and J by 0 bases, leaving 12 bases between them. CDR3 amino acids: CASLFGSTDTQYF. CDR3 DNA: TGCGCCTCCCTTTTCGGGAGCACAGATACGCAGTATTTT.

The chain uses TRBV24-1 and TRBJ2-3; 8 positions match TRBD2. This CDR3 has 15 amino acids. Trimming took 4 bases from V and 6 from J; bases not matched to a gene: 8. Germline loops: CDR1 KGHDR, CDR2 SFDVKD. The CDR3 protein is CATSDPGGLPDTQYF. As DNA, the CDR3 is TGTGCCACCAGTGACCCGGGGGGGCTCCCGGATACGCAGTATTTT.

The genes are TRBV11-3 and TRBJ2-1; 11 nucleotides match TRBD2. The J segment lost 9 bases and the V segment lost 1 base, leaving 5 bases of the junction unmatched. The germline gives CDR1 SGHNT, CDR2 YENEEA. There are 15 residues in the CDR3. CDR3 sequence (DNA): TGTGCCAGCAGCTTAGGTAGCGGGGGGGTTTTTGAGCAGTTCTTC. Translation gives CASSLGSGGVFEQFF.

This chain joins TRBV6-4 and TRBJ2-1; possible D gene TRBD2, 5 bases. Per germline, CDR1 MRHNA and CDR2 SNTAGT. There are 15 residues in the CDR3. The V end was cut by 0 bases, the J end by 6 bases, with 12 bases between. The CDR3 bases are TGTGCCAGCAGTGACTCGGGCGGGCAGGCCAATGAGCAGTTCTTC. Its protein product is CASSDSGGQANEQFF.

J is TRBJ2-2 and V is TRBV2; 11 bases align to TRBD2. With V trimmed by 4 bases and J by 5 bases, 6 bases remained unmatched. Germline V lookup: CDR1 SNHLY, CDR2 FYNNEI. The CDR3 loop spans 16 amino acids. CDR3 protein: CASSVLAGEGTGELFF. CDR3 nucleotide sequence: TGTGCCAGCAGTGTACTAGCGGGAGAAGGGACCGGGGAGCTGTTTTTT. Full variable domain (remainder filled in from reference TRBV2 and TRBJ2-2): EPEVTQTPSHQVTQMGQEVILRCVPISNHLYFYWYRQILGQKVEFLVSFYNNEISEKSEIFDDQFSVERPDGSNFTLKIRSTKLEDSAMYFCASSVLAGEGTGELFFGEGSRLTVL.

This sequence joins TRBV6-6 and TRBJ2-1, with D perhaps TRBD2 (5 bases). V gave up 6 bases and J gave up 6 bases, with 9 bases separating them. CDR1 and CDR2 (germline): MNHNY, SVGAGI (reference sequence). The CDR3 is 12 amino acids. The CDR3 protein is CASSLLGNEQFF. The CDR3, as DNA: TGTGCCAGCAGCCTACTAGGCAATGAGCAGTTCTTC.

V usage is TRBV7-2 and J usage is TRBJ1-2; TRBD1 matches 7 bases. Germline CDR1 SGHTA, CDR2 FQGNSA. This CDR3 comprises 14 residues. The trim removed 1 base at V and 3 bases at J, leaving 2 bases unmatched. CDR3: CASSLDGTDYGYTF. In DNA form, the CDR3 reads TGTGCCAGCAGCTTAGATGGGACAGACTATGGCTACACCTTC.

The V and J genes are TRBV28 and TRBJ1-5; 7 nucleotides align to TRBD1. The ends lost 5 bases at V and 3 bases at J; junction bases unmatched: 10. Germline values: CDR1 MDHEN, CDR2 SYDVKM. The CDR3 runs to 16 residues. The CDR3 region has the DNA TGTGCCAGCAGTCCCTTTGGAGGGGGCCCCAATCAGCCCCAGCATTTT. Its protein product is CASSPFGGGPNQPQHF.

J is TRBJ2-3 and V is TRBV7-2, with 7 bases fitting TRBD2. The CDR3 contains 14 residues. J gave up 2 bases and V 3 bases, and 2 bases lay outside the gene matches. From germline, CDR1 is SGHTA and CDR2 FQGNSA. CDR3 residues: CASSLGGNTDTQYF. The CDR3 DNA reads as TGTGCCAGCAGCTTGGGAGGGAACACAGATACGCAGTATTTT.

The J gene is TRBJ2-5, the V gene TRBV6-5; D gene ambiguous. Trimming took off 0 bases at V and 2 bases at J, with 13 bases between the two ends. CDR1 and CDR2 from the germline V gene are MNHEY and SVGAGI. This CDR3 has 16 residues. CDR3 nucleotides: TGTGCCAGCAGTTACTCCGGCGGTAGGAGTCAAGAGACCCAGTACTTC. Protein sequence: CASSYSGGRSQETQYF.

This sequence joins TRBV5-5 and TRBJ1-4, with a weak D call TRBD1 (5 bases). Trimming took off 0 bases at V and 1 base at J, with 16 bases between the two ends. Germline-derived CDR1 and CDR2 are SGHKS and YYEKEE (reference sequence). The length of the CDR3 is 18 residues. CDR3 sequence: CASSLVLGALGTNEKLFF. The DNA for the CDR3 is TGTGCCAGCAGCTTGGTCTTAGGGGCATTGGGAACTAATGAAAAACTGTTTTTT. Based on the CDR3 plus reference TRBV5-5 and TRBJ1-4, the full variable domain is DAGVTQSPTHLIKTRGQQVTLRCSPISGHKSVSWYQQVLGQGPQFIFQYYEKEERGRGNFPDRFSARQFPNYSSELNVNALLLGDSALYLCASSLVLGALGTNEKLFFGSGTQLSVL.

The chain is built from TRBV29-1 and TRBJ1-5, with D unresolved. Germline V gives CDR1 SQVTM, CDR2 ANQGSEA. The CDR3 runs to 12 residues. V was trimmed by 6 bases and J by 2 bases, leaving 8 bases between them. CDR3 coding DNA: TGCAGCGTCGCAGAGGGCAATCAGCCCCAGCATTTT. Protein product: CSVAEGNQPQHF.

The V call is TRBV5-1, the J call TRBJ1-2; TRBD1 matches at 7 bases. From germline, CDR1 is SGHRS and CDR2 YFSETQ. The CDR3 covers 14 residues. The junction had 10 bases not matched to a gene; V was cut back by 3 bases and J by 8 bases. The CDR3 loop is CASSSGGGVEGYTF. The CDR3 bases are TGCGCCAGCAGCTCAGGAGGGGGCGTGGAGGGCTACACCTTC. The complete variable domain, with remaining parts taken from reference TRBV5-1 and TRBJ1-2, reads KAGVTQTPRYLIKTRGQQVTLSCSPISGHRSVSWYQQTPGQGLQFLFEYFSETQRNKGNFPGRFSGRQFSNSRSEMNVSTLELGDSALYLCASSSGGGVEGYTFGSGTRLTVV.

The chain links TRBV28 to TRBJ1-1, with TRBD1 identical over 9 bases. V lost 3 bases and J lost 1; bases outside the gene matches: 9. The CDR3 is 17 residues long. CDR1 and CDR2 from the germline V gene are MDHEN and SYDVKM. CDR3 loop: CASSLGQGLGWNTEAFF. DNA for the CDR3: TGTGCCAGCAGTTTGGGACAGGGACTTGGTTGGAACACTGAAGCTTTCTTT.

The V call is TRBV4-1, the J call TRBJ1-4, with a possible D match to TRBD1 (5 bases). The CDR3 runs 15 residues. V was clipped by 3 bases and J by 10 bases, with 18 bases between them. The germline CDR1 and CDR2 sequences are MGHRA and YSYEKL. The CDR3 loop is CASSQLGLPGVKLFF. For the CDR3, the DNA is TGCGCCAGCAGCCAGCTGGGACTCCCGGGAGTAAAACTGTTTTTT.

The chain employs TRBV10-3 and TRBJ1-5; 10 bases map to TRBD1. The ends lost 10 bases at V and 2 bases at J; junction bases unmatched: 5. CDR3 length equals 14 residues. Looked up from germline, CDR1 is ENHRY and CDR2 is SYGVKD. This chain's CDR3 is CASRQGAGNQPQHF. The CDR3 nucleotides read TGTGCCAGCCGACAGGGGGCAGGCAATCAGCCCCAGCATTTT.

This chain connects TRBV5-1 to TRBJ2-7; TRBD1 matches at 7 bases. The germline gives CDR1 SGHRS, CDR2 YFSETQ. Trimming at V came to 5 bases and at J to 2 bases, leaving 7 bases not matched to a gene. The CDR3 is made up of 14 amino acids. DNA for the CDR3: TGCGCCAGCAGTGCCGGGACAGCGACCTACGAGCAGTACTTC. Residues: CASSAGTATYEQYF.

The V gene is TRBV2, the J gene TRBJ1-2; 10 nucleotides line up with TRBD1. J gave up 6 bases and V 9 bases, and 7 bases lay outside the gene matches. This CDR3 has 13 residues. CDR1 SNHLY and CDR2 FYNNEI come from the germline V gene. The CDR3 loop reads CARTGTGVNGYTF. DNA for the CDR3: TGTGCCAGGACCGGGACAGGGGTTAATGGCTACACCTTC.

V usage is TRBV6-6 and J usage is TRBJ2-2; TRBD1 matches 8 bases. V shed 5 bases and J 1 base; nucleotides not matched to a gene: 12. Germline CDR1 MNHNY, CDR2 SVGAGI (reference sequence). This CDR3 spans 18 amino acids. The CDR3 loop reads CASSRTGRVRENTGELFF. The CDR3 DNA reads as TGTGCCAGCAGTCGGACAGGGAGAGTGAGAGAGAACACCGGGGAGCTGTTTTTT.

The chain is built from TRBV4-2 and TRBJ2-7; 7 bases map to TRBD2. Trimming cost V 1 base and J 3 bases; bases outside gene matches: 9. Germline V gives CDR1 LGHNA, CDR2 YNFKEQ. CDR3 size: 16 residues. DNA of the CDR3: TGTGCCAGCAGCCAAGGACTAGCTGGGGGGGTCTACGAGCAGTACTTC. This codes for CASSQGLAGGVYEQYF.

This clone was counted a few times. This rearrangement joins TRBV19 to TRBJ2-3; 11 bases fit TRBD2. This CDR3 comprises 15 residues. Looked up from germline, CDR1 is LNHDA and CDR2 is SQIVND (reference sequence). V lost 2 bases and J lost 6; bases outside the gene matches: 4. This chain's CDR3 is CASSITLAGGDTQYF. CDR3 coding DNA: TGTGCCAGTAGTATAACCCTAGCGGGAGGTGATACGCAGTATTTT.

The chain links TRBV5-1 to TRBJ2-3, with TRBD2 identical over 12 bases. Germline V gene lookup returns CDR1 SGHRS and CDR2 YFSETQ. The V and J ends lost 0 bases and 5 bases, in that order; junction bases with no gene match: 10. The CDR3 is 18 residues long. The CDR3 region is CASSLDQIRLAGEDTQYF. DNA of the CDR3: TGCGCCAGCAGCTTGGACCAAATCCGACTAGCGGGGGAAGATACGCAGTATTTT.

The chain combines TRBV7-2 with TRBJ1-2; D remains ambiguous. Germline lookup yields CDR1 SGHTA and CDR2 FQGNSA. V was shortened by 5 bases and J by 3 bases, with 13 bases between the two germline ends. The CDR3 loop spans 14 amino acids. CDR3 DNA sequence: TGTGCCAGCAGCCCCCTGGGCACCTACTATGGCTACACCTTC. It is translated as CASSPLGTYYGYTF.

CDR3 region: CASSPYPGQGYYEQYF. The DNA for the CDR3 is TGTGCCAGCAGCCCCTACCCCGGACAGGGTTACTACGAGCAGTACTTC. V is TRBV7-6 and J is TRBJ2-7; 8 positions match TRBD1. Germline V lookup: CDR1 SGHVS, CDR2 FNYEAQ. Germline trimming cut 5 bases from V and 3 bases from J; bases unmatched to any gene: 12. This CDR3 is built from 16 residues.

CDR3 sequence reads: CASSYSRRGLNNEQFF. As DNA, the CDR3 is TGTGCCAGCAGTTACTCCCGGAGGGGGCTCAACAATGAGCAGTTCTTC. J is TRBJ2-1 and V is TRBV6-5; a possible D gene is TRBD1 (7 bases). This CDR3 region has 16 residues. Germline lookup yields CDR1 MNHEY and CDR2 SVGAGI. The V end lost 0 bases, the J end lost 5 bases, and 14 bases lay between the germline ends.

Details on this clone: At the DNA level, this CDR3 is encoded by other sequences in the same sample as well. The V gene is TRBV5-1, the J gene TRBJ1-1, with 9 bases identical to TRBD1. Losses at the gene ends were 3 bases for V and 5 bases for J; bases not matched to a gene: 5. Per the germline V gene, CDR1 is SGHRS and CDR2 is YFSETQ. This CDR3 spans 14 amino acids. For the CDR3, the DNA is TGCGCCAGCAGCTCACAGGGGGCGAGTACTGAAGCTTTCTTT. Translated, it gives CASSSQGASTEAFF.

The chain employs TRBV6-5 and TRBJ1-1, with D tentatively TRBD1 (6 bases). Germline lookup yields CDR1 MNHEY and CDR2 SVGAGI. V gave up 4 bases and J gave up 3 bases, with 12 bases separating them. CDR3 length: 14 amino acids. CDR3 residues: CASSLQGFYTEAFF. DNA for the CDR3: TGTGCCAGCAGTTTACAGGGATTCTACACTGAAGCTTTCTTT.

The chain joins TRBV11-2 to TRBJ1-1, with D tentatively TRBD1 (5 bases). From germline, CDR1 is SGHAT and CDR2 FQNNGV. This CDR3 has 17 amino acids. Trimming took off 0 bases at V and 1 base at J, with 15 bases between the two ends. CDR3 in DNA: TGTGCCAGCAGCTTAGATGTTTGGGGGGTTAAGAACACTGAAGCTTTCTTT. Protein product: CASSLDVWGVKNTEAFF.

V usage is TRBV4-2 and J usage is TRBJ2-7, with D tentatively TRBD2 (6 bases). Deletions cut 1 base from V and 2 bases from J, with 15 bases between. The CDR3 runs 16 residues. Germline CDR1 reads LGHNA; CDR2 reads YNFKEQ. The CDR3 nucleotides are TGTGCCAGCAGCCAAGCTTCAGCTAGCGCTACCTACGAGCAGTACTTC. It translates to CASSQASASATYEQYF.